This TCR beta chain is from a study of T-cell reconstitution after alpha-beta-depleted transplantation in children. V was shortened by 5 bases and J by 1 base, with 14 bases between the two germline ends. This CDR3 has 14 residues. The V gene's germline CDR1 is DFQATT and CDR2 SNEGSKA (reference sequence). Using unique molecular identifiers, the investigators prepared the TCRbeta library. TCRdb redid the calling of the PCR reads with MiXCR, one entry per CDR3 protein. The repertoire holds some 95,000 distinct CDR3 sequences, with about 25% as singletons. This sequence originates from a boy between 2 and 10 years old with acute lymphoblastic leukemia, due to receive a stem cell transplant. The chain recombines TRBV20-1 with TRBJ1-1; D not certain. Source: PBMCs, taken before TCRalphabeta/CD19-depleted stem cell transplant. The CDR3 DNA follows: TGCAGTGCTGGAACCAGGTTCTCGAACACTGAAGCTTTCTTT. Its translation: CSAGTRFSNTEAFF.